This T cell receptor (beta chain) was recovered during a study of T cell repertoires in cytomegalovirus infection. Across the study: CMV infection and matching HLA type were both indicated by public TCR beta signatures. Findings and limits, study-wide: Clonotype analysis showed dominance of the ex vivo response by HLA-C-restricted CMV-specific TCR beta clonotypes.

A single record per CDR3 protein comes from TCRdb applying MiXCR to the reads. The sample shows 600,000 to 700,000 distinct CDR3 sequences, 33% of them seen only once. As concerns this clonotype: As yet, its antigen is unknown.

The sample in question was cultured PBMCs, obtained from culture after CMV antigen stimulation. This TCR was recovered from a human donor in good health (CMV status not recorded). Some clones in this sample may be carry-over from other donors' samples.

CDR3 region: CASRHGWDEQFF. CDR3 bases: TGTGCCAGCAGGCACGGGTGGGATGAGCAGTTCTTC. V gene TRBV6-6 combines with J gene TRBJ2-1; no definite D call. This CDR3 has 12 residues. Germline V gives CDR1 MNHNY, CDR2 SVGAGI (reference sequence). V gave up 6 bases and J gave up 8 bases, with 11 bases separating them.